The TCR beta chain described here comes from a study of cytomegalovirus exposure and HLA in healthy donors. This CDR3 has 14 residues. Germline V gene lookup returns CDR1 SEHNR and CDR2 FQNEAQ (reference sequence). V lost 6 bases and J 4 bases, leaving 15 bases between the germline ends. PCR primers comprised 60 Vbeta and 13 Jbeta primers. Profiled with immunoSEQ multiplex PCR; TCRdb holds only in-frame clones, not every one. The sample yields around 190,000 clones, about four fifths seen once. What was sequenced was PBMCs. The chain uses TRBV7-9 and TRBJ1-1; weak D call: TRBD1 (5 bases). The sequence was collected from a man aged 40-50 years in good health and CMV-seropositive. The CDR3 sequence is CASSAGLQATEAFF. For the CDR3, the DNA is TGTGCCAGCAGTGCGGGACTCCAGGCCACTGAAGCTTTCTTT. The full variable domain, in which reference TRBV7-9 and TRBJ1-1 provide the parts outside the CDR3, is DTGVSQNPRHKITKRGQNVTFRCDPISEHNRLYWYRQTLGQGPEFLTYFQNEAQLEKSRLLSDRFSAERPKGSFSTLEIQRTEQGDSAMYLCASSAGLQATEAFFGQGTRLTVV.